These 26 T cell receptor beta chains originate from one sample sequenced in a study of shared clonotypes between healthy human individuals. Produced via immunoSEQ multiplex PCR; TCRdb's table is partial and in-frame only. The data show about 2 million clones, about 94% seen once. The naive CD8 population came from CD45RO-negative cells selected for CCR7, without terminally differentiated effector memory CD45RA+ cells. Sequenced sample: naive CD8+ T cells sorted from blood. These receptors were obtained from a man younger than 35 in good health.

In regard to this clone: This CDR3 is also generated by other DNA sequences in the sample. The chain employs TRBV5-5 and TRBJ2-7; no clear D. Trimming shortened V by 1 base and J by 3 bases, and 5 bases separated the two germline ends. CDR1 is SGHKS and CDR2 is YYEKEE in the germline V gene (reference sequence). The CDR3 length is 12 residues. The CDR3 region is CASSLIGYEQYF. The CDR3 DNA reads TGTGCCAGCAGCTTGATAGGCTACGAGCAGTACTTC.

The chain uses TRBV4-1 and TRBJ2-3, with TRBD2 matching over 11 bases. The CDR3 contains 15 residues. Germline CDR1 reads MGHRA; CDR2 reads YSYEKL. J gave up 6 bases and V 3 bases, and 5 bases lay outside the gene matches. The CDR3 reads CASSHLLAGADTQYF. The CDR3 coding sequence is TGCGCCAGCAGCCACCTACTAGCGGGAGCGGATACGCAGTATTTT.

The chain uses TRBV19 and TRBJ1-6; 8 bases agree with TRBD1. The CDR3 consists of 13 residues. Germline CDR1 LNHDA, CDR2 SQIVND (reference sequence). Trimming at V came to 7 bases and at J to 10 bases, leaving 6 bases not matched to a gene. The CDR3: CASKTGGGSPLHF. For the CDR3, the DNA is TGTGCCAGTAAAACAGGGGGTGGATCACCCCTCCACTTT. Looking up the rest from reference TRBV19 and TRBJ1-6 gives the full variable domain: DGGITQSPKYLFRKEGQNVTLSCEQNLNHDAMYWYRQDPGQGLRLIYYSQIVNDFQKGDIAEGYSVSREKKESFPLTVTSAQKNPTAFYLCASKTGGGSPLHFGNGTRLTVT.

This chain links TRBV2 with TRBJ2-5, with TRBD2 matching over 7 bases. Trimming cost V 8 bases and J 0 bases; bases outside gene matches: 3. Germline V gene lookup returns CDR1 SNHLY and CDR2 FYNNEI. The CDR3 has 13 residues. CDR3 amino acids: CASAGGNQETQYF. The CDR3, as DNA: TGTGCCAGCGCCGGGGGGAACCAAGAGACCCAGTACTTC.

The chain has TRBV6-6 and TRBJ2-5, with 8 bases that match TRBD1. Germline V gives CDR1 MNHNY, CDR2 SVGAGI (reference sequence). Trimming took 6 bases from V and 5 from J; bases not matched to a gene: 8. This CDR3 has 14 amino acids. The CDR3 sequence: CASSAGQGSETQYF. Written as DNA, the CDR3 is TGTGCCAGCAGCGCCGGACAGGGATCGGAGACCCAGTACTTC.

With respect to this clone: At one of its ends the junction is not consistent with the germline gene, which may arise from a read error. The rearrangement links TRBV13 to TRBJ2-1; 10 bases are shared with TRBD1. The CDR3 loop spans 15 amino acids. Germline V gene sequence: CDR1 PRHDT, CDR2 FYEKMQ (reference sequence). In nucleotides, the CDR3 is TGTGCCAGCAGCCTAGGGACAGGGGTAGGTAATGAGCAGTTCTTC. It yields the protein CASSLGTGVGNEQFF.

DNA of the CDR3: TGTGCCTGGAGTGGGGAGCAGTTTAACTATGGCTACACCTTC. Protein: CAWSGEQFNYGYTF. The chain employs TRBV30 and TRBJ1-2; D remains ambiguous. V was pared by 1 base and J by 1 base, with 10 bases between. CDR1 is GTSNPN, CDR2 SVGIG, per germline (reference sequence). The CDR3 covers 14 residues.

The rearrangement links TRBV11-2 to TRBJ2-5, with TRBD1 identical over 7 bases. The closer fit of TRBJ2-7 to the DNA end suggests the J call may be wrong. Germline loops: CDR1 SGHAT, CDR2 FQNNGV. The CDR3 length is 16 residues. CDR3 nucleotides: TGTGCCAGCAGCTTAGAAGTTCAAGGGGGCGACTACGAGCAGTACTTC. The encoded protein is CASSLEVQGGDYEQYF.

V usage is TRBV6-4 and J usage is TRBJ1-2; D is ambiguous. The CDR3 totals 14 residues. The germline V and J ends were trimmed by 3 bases and 4 bases, with 12 bases remaining between them. Germline-derived CDR1 and CDR2 are MRHNA and SNTAGT. CDR3 sequence: CASSDWAGRYGYTF. CDR3 DNA: TGTGCCAGCAGTGATTGGGCAGGCCGCTATGGCTACACCTTC.

This sequence joins TRBV19 and TRBJ1-5; D is uncertain. CDR3 size: 15 residues. Trimming removed 5 bases at V and 5 bases at J, with 16 bases between. Germline CDR1 is LNHDA and CDR2 is SQIVND (reference sequence). This CDR3 reads CASSPRGPGYQPQHF. In nucleotides, the CDR3 is TGTGCCAGTAGTCCCCGCGGACCTGGGTATCAGCCCCAGCATTTT.

Here the CDR3 DNA reads TGTGCTAGTGGTGTAATCCGGGACAGGGAAGTAAGGTCCTACGAGCAGTACTTC. It translates to CASGVIRDREVRSYEQYF. The V call is TRBV12-5, the J call TRBJ2-7; 9 bases are shared with TRBD1. The ends lost 5 bases at V and 1 base at J; junction bases unmatched: 15. Germline V gene lookup returns CDR1 LGHNT and CDR2 FRNRAP. The CDR3 spans 18 residues.

The chain combines TRBV25-1 with TRBJ2-3, with D possibly TRBD2 on 5 matching bases. Trimming took off 3 bases at V and 4 bases at J, with 11 bases between the two ends. CDR3 length: 14 residues. Germline V gives CDR1 MGHDK, CDR2 SYGVNS. The CDR3 spells CASSDRDVPDTQYF. The CDR3 DNA is TGTGCCAGCAGTGACCGGGATGTGCCAGATACGCAGTATTTT.

The chain combines TRBV5-1 with TRBJ2-7; unclear D gene. The CDR3 is made up of 14 amino acids. The germline V gene has CDR1 SGHRS and CDR2 YFSETQ. V shed 2 bases and J shed 2 bases, with 11 bases lying between them. The CDR3 DNA follows: TGCGCCAGCAGCTTAGTCTCTTTCACCTACGAGCAGTACTTC. It is translated as CASSLVSFTYEQYF.

V usage is TRBV4-3 and J usage is TRBJ2-5; 8 nucleotides agree with TRBD2. CDR3 length equals 15 residues. The germline V gene encodes CDR1 LGHNA and CDR2 YSLEER. V trimming: 5 bases; J trimming: 0 bases; junction bases outside the gene matches: 5. CDR3: CASSATSAYQETQYF. The CDR3 DNA reads as TGCGCCAGCAGCGCGACTAGCGCGTACCAAGAGACCCAGTACTTC.

The gene calls are TRBV27 and TRBJ2-7, with 7 bases lining up with TRBD1. Trimming at V came to 5 bases and at J to 1 base, leaving 8 bases not matched to a gene. In germline, CDR1 is MNHEY, CDR2 SMNVEV (reference sequence). The CDR3 contains 15 residues. The CDR3 nucleotides are TGTGCCAGCAGTCCCAACAGGGGTGAGTCCTACGAGCAGTACTTC. Translated, it gives CASSPNRGESYEQYF.

This chain links TRBV28 with TRBJ1-5, with no clear D. Germline CDR1 MDHEN, CDR2 SYDVKM. V lost 7 bases, J lost 2 bases, and 12 bases lay in between. The CDR3 length is 14 residues. The CDR3, as DNA: TGTGCCAGCACCACCTTTCGCGGCAATCAGCCCCAGCATTTT. This sequence encodes CASTTFRGNQPQHF.

The chain joins TRBV4-1 to TRBJ2-2; possibly TRBD2 for D (5 bases). The V and J ends lost 1 base and 0 bases respectively, with 12 bases between them. This CDR3 region has 17 residues. Germline V gives CDR1 MGHRA, CDR2 YSYEKL. The CDR3, as DNA: TGCGCCAGCAGCCAAGGAGGGAGTGTCGCGAACACCGGGGAGCTGTTTTTT. Its translation: CASSQGGSVANTGELFF.

V and J are TRBV2 and TRBJ2-3, with D possibly matching TRBD2 (6 bases). CDR3 size: 16 residues. Germline assignment: CDR1 SNHLY and CDR2 FYNNEI. Trimming pared 6 bases from V and 1 base from J, leaving 17 bases between. CDR3 loop: CASSDTDWEGTDTQYF. The CDR3 region has the DNA TGTGCCAGCAGCGACACGGACTGGGAGGGCACAGATACGCAGTATTTT.

This clone was seen just once. This chain's CDR3 is CASSLLNGTYEQYF. CDR3 coding DNA: TGTGCCAGCAGTTTACTCAACGGGACCTACGAGCAGTACTTC. V gene TRBV2 combines with J gene TRBJ2-7; D is possibly TRBD2 (5 bases). The CDR3 length is 14 residues. Germline V gene sequence: CDR1 SNHLY, CDR2 FYNNEI. V was trimmed by 5 bases and J by 2 bases, leaving 13 bases between them.

The chain is built from TRBV5-1 and TRBJ2-5; no clear D. The CDR3 contains 16 residues. Trimming took 0 bases from V and 2 from J, leaving 14 bases between them. Looked up from germline, CDR1 is SGHRS and CDR2 is YFSETQ. CDR3 loop: CASSLATGFIQETQYF. CDR3 sequence (DNA): TGCGCCAGCAGCTTGGCCACGGGCTTCATACAAGAGACCCAGTACTTC.

The genes are TRBV28 and TRBJ1-1, with D unresolved. The CDR3 is 13 residues long. Per germline, CDR1 MDHEN and CDR2 SYDVKM. Trimming removed 3 bases from V and 5 bases from J, with 10 bases in between. The CDR3 spells CASSLTYGTEAFF. The CDR3 region has the DNA TGTGCCAGCAGTTTGACATATGGGACTGAAGCTTTCTTT.

The CDR3 DNA reads as TGCGCCAGCAGCGCTGCGGAGACTAGCTTTATGGAGACCCAGTACTTC. Translated: CASSAAETSFMETQYF. This sequence joins TRBV5-1 and TRBJ2-5, with 7 positions matching TRBD2. This CDR3 is built from 16 residues. V trimming: 4 bases; J trimming: 5 bases; junction bases outside the gene matches: 14. Germline V CDR1 and CDR2: SGHRS, YFSETQ. Full variable domain (rest looked up from reference TRBV5-1 and TRBJ2-5): KAGVTQTPRYLIKTRGQQVTLSCSPISGHRSVSWYQQTPGQGLQFLFEYFSETQRNKGNFPGRFSGRQFSNSRSEMNVSTLELGDSALYLCASSAAETSFMETQYFGPGTRLLVL.

This clone was recorded a few times. CDR3 in DNA: TGTGCCAGCAGCCCTAATCCGGGACTAACTATGGGGACTGAAGCTTTCTTT. Its translation: CASSPNPGLTMGTEAFF. The V call is TRBV7-9, the J call TRBJ1-1; perhaps TRBD1 as D (5 bases). The V end was cut by 5 bases, the J end by 5 bases, with 24 bases between. CDR3 length: 17 amino acids. The germline V gene has CDR1 SEHNR and CDR2 FQNEAQ (reference sequence).

Regarding this clone: This same CDR3 is encoded by further DNA sequences in the sample. V gene TRBV7-9 combines with J gene TRBJ2-7, with 7 positions matching TRBD2. The CDR3 covers 14 residues. Trimming removed 1 base from V and 3 bases from J; junction bases left unmatched: 3. Germline values: CDR1 SEHNR, CDR2 FQNEAQ (reference sequence). CDR3 coding DNA: TGTGCCAGCAGCTTAGGGTGGGGGGGCTACGAGCAGTACTTC. Protein sequence: CASSLGWGGYEQYF.

The chain combines TRBV6-5 with TRBJ2-1; no clear D gene. Per germline, CDR1 MNHEY and CDR2 SVGAGI. Trimming took 5 bases from V and 0 from J, leaving 11 bases between them. This CDR3 region has 15 residues. The CDR3 DNA reads TGTGCCAGCAGTCCCTTTACGCACTCCTACAATGAGCAGTTCTTC. Protein sequence: CASSPFTHSYNEQFF.

This clone was seen only once. Other DNA variants within this sample encode the same CDR3. V usage is TRBV9 and J usage is TRBJ2-7; TRBD1 aligns across 8 bases. This CDR3 comprises 13 residues. With V trimmed by 3 bases and J by 5 bases, 4 bases remained unmatched. In germline, CDR1 is SGDLS, CDR2 YYNGEE. CDR3 protein: CASSGGQGHEQYF. The DNA of the CDR3 is TGTGCCAGCAGCGGTGGACAGGGCCACGAGCAGTACTTC.